Below, 3 T cell receptor beta chains from the same sample are listed, as sequenced in a study of blood T cell repertoires in COVID-19. Profiling relied on immunoSEQ multiplex PCR, and the TCRdb table lists in-frame clones only, not all of them. This sample carries hundreds of thousands of clones, roughly 84% of them seen once, and the ten largest clones take 4%. Sequenced sample: peripheral blood. The receptor source for this set is a woman aged 40 to 50 with active or convalescent COVID-19.

The chain joins TRBV19 to TRBJ1-4; D not certain. V was cut by 7 bases and J by 0 bases, with 9 bases left in between. Germline assignment: CDR1 LNHDA and CDR2 SQIVND (reference sequence). The CDR3 runs to 14 residues. The CDR3: CASKIGTTNEKLFF. The CDR3 DNA sequence: TGTGCCAGTAAGATCGGGACAACTAATGAAAAACTGTTTTTT. The whole variable domain, remainder taken from reference TRBV19 and TRBJ1-4, is DGGITQSPKYLFRKEGQNVTLSCEQNLNHDAMYWYRQDPGQGLRLIYYSQIVNDFQKGDIAEGYSVSREKKESFPLTVTSAQKNPTAFYLCASKIGTTNEKLFFGSGTQLSVL.

The CDR3 region has the DNA TGTGCCAGCAGCTTCGGACAGTTCTATGGCTACACCTTC. The encoded protein is CASSFGQFYGYTF. J is TRBJ1-2 and V is TRBV7-9, with TRBD1 as a possible D gene (6 bases). The germline gives CDR1 SEHNR, CDR2 FQNEAQ (reference sequence). V was clipped by 3 bases and J by 4 bases, with 9 bases between them. The CDR3 is made up of 13 amino acids.

V gene TRBV7-6 combines with J gene TRBJ2-1; D not certain. Germline CDR1 reads SGHVS; CDR2 reads FNYEAQ. Trimming left V 0 bases short and J 7 bases short, with 7 bases between. This CDR3 has 13 amino acids. The DNA of the CDR3 is TGTGCCAGCAGCTTAGCATGGCAGAATGAGCAGTTCTTC. Amino acids: CASSLAWQNEQFF. The whole variable domain, filled in from reference TRBV7-6 and TRBJ2-1, reads GAGVSQSPRYKVTKRGQDVALRCDPISGHVSLYWYRQALGQGPEFLTYFNYEAQQDKSGLPNDRFSAERPEGSISTLTIQRTEQRDSAMYRCASSLAWQNEQFFGPGTRLTVL.